The rows below give T cell receptor beta chains drawn from one sample of a study of blood T cells in healthy people across ages. TCRdb re-called the 5' RACE reads with MiXCR, one entry per CDR3 protein. Of more than 1,400,000 distinct CDR3 sequences in the sample, roughly 40% are singletons; the top ten hold roughly 8.2%. Sequencing was performed on blood. These receptors originate from a woman aged 18-29 years in good health. Each CDR3 is given with its conserved first and last residue. The order of the fields is J gene, V gene, clone size, D gene, CDR3 DNA, CDR3 protein. D genes are given only for firm matches. Expanded clones are given a class, and other clones once, few, many or no size at all.

J gene: TRBJ2-3
V gene: TRBV24-1
clone size: NA
D gene: TRBD1
CDR3 DNA: TGTGCCACCAGGAAACCAAACGGGACAGGCTGCACAGATACGCAGTATTTT
CDR3 protein: CATRKPNGTGCTDTQYF

J gene: TRBJ2-7
V gene: TRBV7-8
clone size: NA
D gene: NA
CDR3 DNA: TGTGCCAGCAGCTTTAACTGGGGGGCCTACGAGCAGTACTTC
CDR3 protein: CASSFNWGAYEQYF

J gene: TRBJ2-7
V gene: TRBV28
clone size: NA
D gene: TRBD1
CDR3 DNA: TGTGCCAGCAGACTTGACAGGGGGCCAGCCTACGAGCAGTACTTC
CDR3 protein: CASRLDRGPAYEQYF

J gene: TRBJ2-7
V gene: TRBV5-4
clone size: once
D gene: NA
CDR3 DNA: TGTCAGTGGGGTACAGGAGCCTACGAGCAGTACTTC
CDR3 protein: CQWGTGAYEQYF

J gene: TRBJ1-3
V gene: TRBV9
clone size: NA
D gene: NA
CDR3 DNA: TGTGCCAGCAGCGTAGCGGGGAGCTCTGGAAACACCATATATTTT
CDR3 protein: CASSVAGSSGNTIYF

J gene: TRBJ1-2
V gene: TRBV20-1
clone size: NA
D gene: NA
CDR3 DNA: TGCAGCGACACAGGGAATAACTATGGCTACACCTTC
CDR3 protein: CSDTGNNYGYTF

J gene: TRBJ1-2
V gene: TRBV5-1
clone size: NA
D gene: NA
CDR3 DNA: TGCGCCAGCAGCCCGGCGGGTGCTGGCTACACCTTC
CDR3 protein: CASSPAGAGYTF

J gene: TRBJ1-1
V gene: TRBV10-3
clone size: few
D gene: TRBD1
CDR3 DNA: TGTGCCATCAGCCGACAGGGGGACACTGAAGCTTTCTTT
CDR3 protein: CAISRQGDTEAFF

J gene: TRBJ2-3
V gene: TRBV20-1
clone size: few
D gene: TRBD2
CDR3 DNA: TGCAGTGCTACCGAACTAGCGGGGGGTTCAGATACGCAGTATTTT
CDR3 protein: CSATELAGGSDTQYF

J gene: TRBJ1-4
V gene: TRBV4-1
clone size: few
D gene: TRBD1
CDR3 DNA: TGCGCCAGCGCGGGGACAGCTGCAACTAATGAAAAACTGTTTTTT
CDR3 protein: CASAGTAATNEKLFF

J gene: TRBJ2-1
V gene: TRBV9
clone size: many
D gene: TRBD2
CDR3 DNA: TGTGCCAGCAGCGTAGATAAGGCTAGCGGGGTTGCCAATGAGCAGTTCTTC
CDR3 protein: CASSVDKASGVANEQFF

J gene: TRBJ2-4
V gene: TRBV24-1
clone size: NA
D gene: NA
CDR3 DNA: TGTGCCACCAGTGATTTATGGCTTCACTTAGCCAAAAACATTCAGTACTTC
CDR3 protein: CATSDLWLHLAKNIQYF

J gene: TRBJ2-7
V gene: TRBV18
clone size: NA
D gene: NA
CDR3 DNA: TGTGCCAGCTCAGCCGGGCCTGGGACCGAGCAGTACTTC
CDR3 protein: CASSAGPGTEQYF

J gene: TRBJ2-1
V gene: TRBV4-1
clone size: NA
D gene: TRBD2
CDR3 DNA: TGCGCCAGCGCGATAGCGGGAGTTGAGAATGAGCAGTTCTTC
CDR3 protein: CASAIAGVENEQFF

J gene: TRBJ1-2
V gene: TRBV5-1
clone size: NA
D gene: TRBD1
CDR3 DNA: TGCGCCAGCAGCTTCCTCCTCACTGCGACAGGGAGTGACTATGGCTACACCTTC
CDR3 protein: CASSFLLTATGSDYGYTF